This T cell receptor (beta chain) appears in the sequencing data of a study of T-cell memory formation after mild COVID-19. TCRdb called the 5' RACE reads again in MiXCR, with one record for every CDR3 protein. The sample has about 450,000 distinct CDR3 sequences, about a quarter seen once. Sequencing used PBMCs or a T cell subset sorted from them (not recorded which). The receptor was isolated from an adult woman who had mild COVID-19 (a few samples of this study predate the infection). Cell type and time point are not known.

CDR3 amino acids: CSARKGTGMNTEAFF. The CDR3 DNA reads as TGCAGTGCTAGAAAAGGGACAGGCATGAACACTGAAGCTTTCTTT. This chain links TRBV20-1 with TRBJ1-1; 8 nucleotides agree with TRBD1. With V trimmed by 2 bases and J by 0 bases, 5 bases remained unmatched. The CDR3 is made up of 15 amino acids. Germline CDR1 reads DFQATT; CDR2 reads SNEGSKA (reference sequence).